This TCR beta chain was sequenced for a study of cytomegalovirus exposure and HLA in healthy donors. Study information: A preliminary data release comprised approximately 85 million unique TCRs obtained from HLA-typed donors.

Use of 60 Vbeta and 13 Jbeta primers characterized the PCR. The protocol was immunoSEQ multiplex PCR, while the TCRdb copy is restricted to in-frame clones and leaves out a portion. Of under 150,000 clones in the sample, roughly four fifths were seen once. The length of the CDR3 is 13 residues. Germline V gene sequence: CDR1 SGHDT, CDR2 YYEEEE. V lost 4 bases to trimming and J lost 10 bases, with 15 bases between them. Sequencing was carried out using PBMCs. This receptor was obtained from a girl aged 2-10 years in good health and CMV-seronegative. The chain carries TRBV5-6 and TRBJ2-1; TRBD2 is a possible D gene (6 bases). The CDR3 DNA is TGTGCCAGCAGCAGGGGACTCAGTAAGGAGCAGTTCTTC. Amino acid sequence: CASSRGLSKEQFF.